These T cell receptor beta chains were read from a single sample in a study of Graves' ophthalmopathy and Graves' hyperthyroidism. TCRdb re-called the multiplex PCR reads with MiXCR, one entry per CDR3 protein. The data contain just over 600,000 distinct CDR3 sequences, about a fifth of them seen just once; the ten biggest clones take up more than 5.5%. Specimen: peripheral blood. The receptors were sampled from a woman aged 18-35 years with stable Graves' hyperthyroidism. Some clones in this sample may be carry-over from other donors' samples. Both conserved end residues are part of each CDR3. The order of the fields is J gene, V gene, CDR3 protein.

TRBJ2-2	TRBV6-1	CASSGMKGELFF
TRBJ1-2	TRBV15	CATSGQGGNYGYTF
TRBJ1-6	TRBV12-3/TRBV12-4	CASSRTGIIENSPLHF
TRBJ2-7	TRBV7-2	CASSSGLAGYEQYF
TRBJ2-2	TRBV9	CASSAGTGARYTGELFF
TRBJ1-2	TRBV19	CASSIYGTGGGYTF
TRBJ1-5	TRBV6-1	CAISGDYSNQPQHF
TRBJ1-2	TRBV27	CASSLSTGWDYGYTF
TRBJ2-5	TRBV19	CASGRTSGGETQYF
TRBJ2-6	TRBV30	CAWRGQGASGANVLTF
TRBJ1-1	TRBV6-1	CASSVSTGVTEAFF
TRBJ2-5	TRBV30	CAWSLGLLAKETQYF
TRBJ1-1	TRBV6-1	CASSLRTYTGSEAFF
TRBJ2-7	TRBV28	CTSSPLSNLQGHEQYF
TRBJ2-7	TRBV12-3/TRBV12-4	CASSRGLTSYEQYF
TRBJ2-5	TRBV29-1	CSVFGQEGTQYF
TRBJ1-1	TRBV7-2	CASSLAAEWGEAFF
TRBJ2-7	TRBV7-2	CASSLQPGPPDEQYF
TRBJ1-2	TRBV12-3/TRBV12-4	CASSLGVEISLGGYTF
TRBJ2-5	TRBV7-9	CASSLVAGVQETQYF
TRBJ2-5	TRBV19	CASSIANRQETQYF
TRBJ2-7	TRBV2	CASSTTVSYEQYF
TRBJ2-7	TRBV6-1	CASMEVGLYEQYF
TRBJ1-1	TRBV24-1	CATSEGGEAEAFF
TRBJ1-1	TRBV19	CATLDSEATEAFF
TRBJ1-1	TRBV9	CASSAGQGGTEAFF
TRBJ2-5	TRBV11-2	CASSHTARTQYF
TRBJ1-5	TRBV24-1	CATSDAGGNQPQHF
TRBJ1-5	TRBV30	CAWSVPWDSNQPQHF
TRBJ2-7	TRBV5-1	CASTRDKSYEQYF
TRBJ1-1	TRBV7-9	CASSFPTATEAFF
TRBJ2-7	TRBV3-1	CASSRRGSLYEQYF
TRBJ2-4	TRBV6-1	CASRTQGTVNIQYF
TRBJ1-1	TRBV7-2	CASSIPSHTEAFF
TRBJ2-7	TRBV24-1	CATSPGPNYEQYF
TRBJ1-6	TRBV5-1	CASSLDSRDSPLHF
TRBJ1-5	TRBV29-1	CSVKHLDQPQHF